This T cell receptor beta chain was sequenced for a study of blood T cell repertoires in COVID-19. At the level of the study: Spain, Italy and the United States supplied samples that represented acute and convalescent COVID-19. Sources were T cells, B-cell-depleted T cells, or PBMCs; the material itself was cDNA or gDNA.

Germline CDR1 is KGHDR and CDR2 is SFDVKD. Trimming left V 3 bases short and J 6 bases short, with 7 bases between. CDR3 size: 13 residues. Original analysis: Using reference gene primer amplification, nucleated cell counts were estimated. This table comes from immunoSEQ multiplex PCR, and its TCRdb copy is limited to in-frame clones, with some not included. The V and J calls and clone size come from that table; D and trimming were worked out from the DNA. The data show about 270,000 clones, about 89% seen once. Specimen: peripheral blood. The sequence came from a man aged 40-49 years with active or convalescent COVID-19. V gene TRBV24-1 combines with J gene TRBJ2-2, with unresolved D. CDR3 sequence: CATSDHTPGELFF. The CDR3 nucleotides are TGTGCCACCAGTGATCACACCCCCGGGGAGCTGTTTTTT.